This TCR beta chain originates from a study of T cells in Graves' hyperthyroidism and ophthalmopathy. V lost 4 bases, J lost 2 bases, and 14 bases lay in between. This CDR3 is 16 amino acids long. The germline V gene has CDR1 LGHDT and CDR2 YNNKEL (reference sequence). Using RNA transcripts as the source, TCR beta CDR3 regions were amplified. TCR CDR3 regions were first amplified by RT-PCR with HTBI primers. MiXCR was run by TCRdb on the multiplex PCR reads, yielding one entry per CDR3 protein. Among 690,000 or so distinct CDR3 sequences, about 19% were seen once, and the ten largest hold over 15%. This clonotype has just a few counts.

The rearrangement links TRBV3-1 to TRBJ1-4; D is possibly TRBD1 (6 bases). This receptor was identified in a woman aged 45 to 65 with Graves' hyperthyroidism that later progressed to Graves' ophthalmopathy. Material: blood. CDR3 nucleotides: TGTGCCAGCAGCCCCCTGAGGGGGGGTACTAATGAAAAACTGTTTTTT. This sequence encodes CASSPLRGGTNEKLFF.